The rows below give T cell receptor beta chains drawn from one sample of a study of T cell responses to AZD1222 COVID-19 vaccine. Clones were sequenced by immunoSEQ multiplex PCR, and TCRdb holds only the in-frame ones, with some missing. Of about 94,000 clones detected, about 85% appear once; the ten largest clones hold more than 4%. The material was peripheral blood, obtained 28 days after the second AZD1222 dose. These receptors came from an adult who received the AZD1222 COVID-19 vaccine. Both conserved end residues are part of each CDR3. A D gene is named only where the DNA matches it firmly. Size values are once, few and many counts, or a class for expanded clones, and some rows have none.

v_call	j_call	d_call	clone_size	cdr3_aa	cdr3_nt
TRBV4-3	TRBJ2-7	TRBD1	.	CASSQVGTGEQYF	TGCGCCAGCAGCCAAGTTGGGACAGGGGAGCAGTACTTC
TRBV11-3	TRBJ2-1	.	.	CASSLGRHNEQFF	TGTGCCAGCAGCTTGGGTCGACACAATGAGCAGTTCTTC
TRBV28	TRBJ1-6	.	.	CASSLGTLRSYNSPLHF	TGTGCCAGCAGTCTGGGGACTTTACGCTCCTATAATTCACCCCTCCACTTT
TRBV7-9	TRBJ1-4	.	.	CASSLGDEKLFF	TGTGCCAGCAGCTTAGGGGATGAAAAACTGTTTTTT
TRBV28	TRBJ1-1	.	.	CASSLAGVTVNTEAFF	TGTGCCAGCAGTTTAGCAGGGGTTACTGTGAACACTGAAGCTTTCTTT
TRBV3-1/TRBV3-2	TRBJ2-1	TRBD1	.	CASSQYGTGTNEQFF	TGTGCCAGCAGCCAATATGGGACAGGGACCAATGAGCAGTTCTTC
TRBV27	TRBJ1-1	.	.	CASSLRKGSTEAFF	TGTGCCAGCAGTCTCCGGAAGGGTAGCACTGAAGCTTTCTTT
TRBV27	TRBJ1-1	.	.	CASRRNREWGLTEAFF	TGTGCCAGCAGGCGAAACAGGGAGTGGGGTCTCACTGAAGCTTTCTTT
TRBV3-1/TRBV3-2	TRBJ2-1	TRBD2	few	CASSPGLAYNEQFF	TGTGCCAGCAGCCCCGGACTAGCTTACAATGAGCAGTTCTTC
TRBV7-8	TRBJ1-1	.	.	CASSLVGEAEAFF	TGTGCCAGCAGCTTAGTGGGGGAGGCTGAAGCTTTCTTT
TRBV15	TRBJ1-4	TRBD1	.	CATRYRGGEKLFF	TGTGCCACCAGATACAGGGGAGGGGAAAAACTGTTTTTT
TRBV7-9	TRBJ1-2	.	.	CASSWTANYGYTF	TGTGCCAGCAGCTGGACCGCTAACTATGGCTACACCTTC
TRBV4-1	TRBJ1-2	.	.	CASSPGGLSGYTF	TGCGCCAGCAGCCCCGGGGGGCTGTCTGGCTACACCTTC
TRBV14	TRBJ1-1	TRBD1	.	CASSQVTGGGTEAFF	TGTGCCAGCAGCCAAGTTACAGGGGGCGGCACTGAAGCTTTCTTT
TRBV7-2	TRBJ2-4	.	.	CASSSRGGAFGKNIQYF	TGTGCCAGCAGCTCCAGGGGGGGGGCGTTTGGCAAAAACATTCAGTACTTC
TRBV7-9	TRBJ2-3	TRBD2	once	CASSLGPGLAEGGDTQYF	TGTGCCAGCAGCTTAGGGCCGGGACTAGCGGAAGGGGGGGATACGCAGTATTTT
TRBV11-2	TRBJ1-2	TRBD1	.	CASRALQGRGNYGYTF	TGTGCCAGCAGGGCGTTACAGGGGCGAGGGAACTATGGCTACACCTTC
TRBV11-2	TRBJ1-5	.	.	CASSDLKGHSNQPQHF	TGTGCCAGCAGCGACTTAAAAGGACATAGCAATCAGCCCCAGCATTTT
TRBV5-4	TRBJ1-6	TRBD1	.	CASSSRTGGDSPLHF	TGTGCCAGCAGCTCCCGGACAGGGGGCGATTCACCCCTCCACTTT
TRBV6-4	TRBJ1-2	.	.	CASRPLQGGYTF	TGTGCCAGCCGACCTTTGCAGGGTGGCTACACCTTC
TRBV28	TRBJ2-7	.	.	CASSLPPGGEQYF	TGTGCCAGCAGTTTACCCCCCGGCGGCGAGCAGTACTTC
TRBV4-1	TRBJ1-6	.	once	CASSQGDYPNSPLHF	TGCGCCAGCAGCCAAGGGGACTACCCTAATTCACCCCTCCACTTT
TRBV28	TRBJ1-1	.	.	CASSQLSTNEAFF	TGTGCCAGCAGTCAACTATCCACTAACGAGGCTTTCTTT
TRBV12-3/TRBV12-4	TRBJ2-7	.	.	CASSRQVTYEQYF	TGTGCCAGCAGTCGACAGGTAACCTACGAGCAGTACTTC
TRBV5-5	TRBJ2-7	.	.	CASSIPGITYEQYF	TGTGCCAGCAGCATCCCAGGGATCACCTACGAGCAGTACTTC
TRBV5-1	TRBJ1-4	.	.	CASSRDLGVGEKLFF	TGCGCCAGCAGCAGGGACCTGGGCGTGGGTGAAAAACTGTTTTTT
TRBV7-3	TRBJ2-1	TRBD2	.	CASSLRPQTSEYNEQFF	TGTGCCAGCAGCTTACGCCCCCAGACTAGCGAATACAATGAGCAGTTCTTC
TRBV14	TRBJ1-6	.	many	CASSQDLGGPNSPLHF	TGTGCCAGCAGCCAAGATCTTGGGGGGCCAAATTCACCCCTCCACTTT
TRBV20-1	TRBJ2-1	TRBD2	.	CSASLAGAIRYNEQFF	TGCAGTGCTAGTCTAGCGGGAGCTATTAGGTACAATGAGCAGTTCTTC
TRBV19	TRBJ1-5	.	few	CASSEGVGQPQHF	TGTGCCAGTAGTGAGGGGGTGGGCCAGCCCCAGCATTTT
TRBV5-1	TRBJ2-3	TRBD2	once	CASSLGTSRVSDTQYF	TGCGCCAGCAGCTTGGGGACTAGCAGGGTGTCAGATACGCAGTATTTT
TRBV20-1	TRBJ2-3	.	.	CSASPLVGGPTDTQYF	TGCAGTGCTAGTCCCTTGGTGGGGGGACCCACAGATACGCAGTATTTT
TRBV19	TRBJ1-1	.	.	CASSIGANTEAFF	TGTGCCAGTAGTATAGGGGCGAACACTGAAGCTTTCTTT